The source of this T cell receptor (beta chain) is a study of cytomegalovirus exposure and HLA in healthy donors. General study findings and limits: Only CMV serostatus was available as immune exposure information. Presence/absence analyses took donor sequencing depth as roughly uniform. When a later analysis compared HLA-associated TCR beta chains with equally common others, the HLA-associated chains turned out to be more clonally expanded and to have lower generation probabilities.

The study ran its PCR with 60 Vbeta and 13 Jbeta primers. Clones were read by immunoSEQ multiplex PCR, and TCRdb kept only the in-frame ones, dropping some. The sample has about 140,000 clones, around 73% seen once. V gave up 6 bases and J gave up 7 bases; unmatched junction bases: 3. The CDR3 consists of 12 residues. CDR1 is SNHLY and CDR2 is FYNNEI in the germline V gene. About this clone: The target antigen is unknown.

Input material: PBMCs. The sequence was collected from a female donor in good health and CMV-seronegative. The V and J genes are TRBV2 and TRBJ2-1, with 7 positions matching TRBD1. The CDR3 coding sequence is TGTGCCAGCAGGGGGACAGAGAATGAGCAGTTCTTC. It specifies CASRGTENEQFF.